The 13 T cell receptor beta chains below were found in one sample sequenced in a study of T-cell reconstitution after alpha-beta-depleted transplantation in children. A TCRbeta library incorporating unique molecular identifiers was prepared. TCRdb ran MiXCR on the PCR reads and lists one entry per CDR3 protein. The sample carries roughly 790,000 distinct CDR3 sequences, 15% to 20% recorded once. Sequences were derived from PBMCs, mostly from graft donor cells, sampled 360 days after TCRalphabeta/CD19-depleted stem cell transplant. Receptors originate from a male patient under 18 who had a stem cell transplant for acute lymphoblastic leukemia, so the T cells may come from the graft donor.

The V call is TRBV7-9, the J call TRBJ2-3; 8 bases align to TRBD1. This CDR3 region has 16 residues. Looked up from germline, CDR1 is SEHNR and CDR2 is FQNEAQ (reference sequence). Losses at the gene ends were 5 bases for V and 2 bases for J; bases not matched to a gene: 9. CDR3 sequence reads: CASSIPGQGPTDTQYF. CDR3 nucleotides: TGTGCCAGCAGCATCCCCGGACAGGGCCCCACAGATACGCAGTATTTT.

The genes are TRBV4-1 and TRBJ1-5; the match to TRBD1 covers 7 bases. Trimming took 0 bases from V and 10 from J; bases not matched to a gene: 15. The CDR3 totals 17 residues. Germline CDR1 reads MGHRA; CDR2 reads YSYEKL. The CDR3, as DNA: TGCGCCAGCAGCCAAGATATGGAGGGGAACAGGGGACTCCCCCAGCATTTT. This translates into CASSQDMEGNRGLPQHF.

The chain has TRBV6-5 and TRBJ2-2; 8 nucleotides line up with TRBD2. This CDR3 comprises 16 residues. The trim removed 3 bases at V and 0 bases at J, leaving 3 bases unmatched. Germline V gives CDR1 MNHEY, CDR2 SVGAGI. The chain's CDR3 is CASSYLAGTNTGELFF. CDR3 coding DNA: TGTGCCAGCAGTTATTTAGCGGGGACGAACACCGGGGAGCTGTTTTTT.

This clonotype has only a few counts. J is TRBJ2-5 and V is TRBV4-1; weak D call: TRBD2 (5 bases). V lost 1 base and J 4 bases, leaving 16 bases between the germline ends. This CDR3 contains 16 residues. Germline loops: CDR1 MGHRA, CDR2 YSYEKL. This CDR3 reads CASSQVPFVRGETQYF. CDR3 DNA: TGCGCCAGCAGCCAAGTTCCGTTCGTTCGGGGAGAGACCCAGTACTTC.

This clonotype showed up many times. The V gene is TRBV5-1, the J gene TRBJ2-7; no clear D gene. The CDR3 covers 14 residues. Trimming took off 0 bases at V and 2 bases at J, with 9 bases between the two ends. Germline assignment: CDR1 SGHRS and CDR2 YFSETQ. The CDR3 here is CASSLVPGPYEQYF. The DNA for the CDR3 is TGCGCCAGCAGCTTGGTTCCGGGCCCCTACGAGCAGTACTTC.

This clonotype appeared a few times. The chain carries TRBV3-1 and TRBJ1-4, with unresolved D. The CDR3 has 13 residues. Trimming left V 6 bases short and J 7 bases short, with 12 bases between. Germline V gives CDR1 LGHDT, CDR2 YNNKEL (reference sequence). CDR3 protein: CASRFESGEKLFF. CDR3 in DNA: TGTGCCAGCAGGTTTGAGAGTGGTGAAAAACTGTTTTTT.

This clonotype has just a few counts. For the CDR3, the DNA is TGCAGCGCTCTGGGACAGGGGAAGTTCGAGCAGTACTTC. It codes for CSALGQGKFEQYF. The chain is built from TRBV29-1 and TRBJ2-7; 10 positions match TRBD1. There are 13 residues in the CDR3. Trimming at V came to 7 bases and at J to 6 bases, leaving 9 bases not matched to a gene. Germline CDR1 is SQVTM and CDR2 is ANQGSEA.

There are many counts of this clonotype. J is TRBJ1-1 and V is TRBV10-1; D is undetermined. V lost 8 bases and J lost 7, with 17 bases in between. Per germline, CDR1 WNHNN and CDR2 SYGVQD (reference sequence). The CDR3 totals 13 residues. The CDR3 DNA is TGCGCCAGCGGTGGTCGACAAGGTGGTGAAGCTTTCTTT. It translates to CASGGRQGGEAFF.

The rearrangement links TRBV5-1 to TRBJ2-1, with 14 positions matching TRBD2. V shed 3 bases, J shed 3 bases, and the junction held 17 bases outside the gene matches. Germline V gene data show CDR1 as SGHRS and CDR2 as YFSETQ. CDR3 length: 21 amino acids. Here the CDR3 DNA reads TGCGCCAGCAGCTCTACCCTCTTGACTAGCGGGAGGGCAAGTTTCTACAATGAGCAGTTCTTC. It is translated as CASSSTLLTSGRASFYNEQFF.

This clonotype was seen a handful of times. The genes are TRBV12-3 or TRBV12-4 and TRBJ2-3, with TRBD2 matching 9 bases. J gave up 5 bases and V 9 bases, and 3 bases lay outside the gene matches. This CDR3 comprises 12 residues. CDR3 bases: TGTGCCAGTAGACTAGCGGTAGATACGCAGTATTTT. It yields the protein CASRLAVDTQYF.

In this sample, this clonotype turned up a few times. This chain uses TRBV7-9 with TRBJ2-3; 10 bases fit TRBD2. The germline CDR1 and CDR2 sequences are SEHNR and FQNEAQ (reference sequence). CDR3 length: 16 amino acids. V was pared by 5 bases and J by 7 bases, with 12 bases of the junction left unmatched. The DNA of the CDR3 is TGTGCCAGCAGCCCCGGCCTAGCGGGAGATTGGTATACGCAGTATTTT. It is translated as CASSPGLAGDWYTQYF.

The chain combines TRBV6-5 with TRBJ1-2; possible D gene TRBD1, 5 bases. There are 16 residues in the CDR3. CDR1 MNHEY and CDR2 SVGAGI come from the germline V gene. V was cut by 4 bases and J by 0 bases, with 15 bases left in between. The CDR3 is CASSWTGDGSNYGYTF. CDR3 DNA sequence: TGTGCCAGCAGTTGGACCGGGGACGGATCTAACTATGGCTACACCTTC.

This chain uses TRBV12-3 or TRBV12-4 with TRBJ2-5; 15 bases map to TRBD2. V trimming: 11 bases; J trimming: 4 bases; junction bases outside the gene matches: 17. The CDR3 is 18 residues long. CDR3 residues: CAFCFPGLAGGSPETQYF. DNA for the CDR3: TGTGCCTTCTGTTTCCCGGGACTAGCGGGAGGAAGCCCAGAGACCCAGTACTTC.